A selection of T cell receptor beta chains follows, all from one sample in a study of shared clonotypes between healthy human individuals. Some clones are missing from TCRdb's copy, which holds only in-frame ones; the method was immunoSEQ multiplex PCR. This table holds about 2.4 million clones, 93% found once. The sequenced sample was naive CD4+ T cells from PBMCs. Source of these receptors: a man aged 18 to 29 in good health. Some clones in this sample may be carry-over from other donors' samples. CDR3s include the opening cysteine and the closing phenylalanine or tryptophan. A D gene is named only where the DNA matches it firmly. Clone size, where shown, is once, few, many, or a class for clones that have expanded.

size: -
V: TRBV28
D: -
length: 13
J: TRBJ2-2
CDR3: CASGNTFPGELFF
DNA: TGTGCCAGCGGCAACACTTTCCCCGGGGAGCTGTTTTTT

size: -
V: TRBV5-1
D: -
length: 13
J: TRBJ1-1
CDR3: CASSFDGNTEAFF
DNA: TGCGCCAGCAGCTTCGATGGGAACACTGAAGCTTTCTTT

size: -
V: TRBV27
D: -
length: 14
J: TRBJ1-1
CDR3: CASSYTQGNTEAFF
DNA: TGTGCCAGCTCCTATACCCAGGGAAACACTGAAGCTTTCTTT

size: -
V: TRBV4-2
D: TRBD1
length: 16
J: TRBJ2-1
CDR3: CASSQGRTGGYDEQFF
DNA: TGTGCCAGCAGCCAAGGTAGGACAGGGGGCTACGATGAGCAGTTCTTC

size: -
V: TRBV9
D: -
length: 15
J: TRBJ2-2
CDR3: CASSVDPSNTGELFF
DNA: TGTGCCAGCAGCGTAGATCCCTCGAACACCGGGGAGCTGTTTTTT

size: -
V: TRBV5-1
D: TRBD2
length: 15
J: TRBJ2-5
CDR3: CASSWGLAGPETQYF
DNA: TGCGCCAGCAGCTGGGGACTAGCGGGGCCAGAGACCCAGTACTTC

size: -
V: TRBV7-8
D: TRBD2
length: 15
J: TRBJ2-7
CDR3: CASSSGTSVSYEQYF
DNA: TGTGCCAGCAGCTCTGGGACTAGCGTCTCCTACGAGCAGTACTTC

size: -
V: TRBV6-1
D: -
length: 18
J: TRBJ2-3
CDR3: CASSEIMWDPLLADTQYF
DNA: TGTGCCAGCAGTGAAATAATGTGGGACCCGCTCCTCGCAGATACGCAGTATTTT

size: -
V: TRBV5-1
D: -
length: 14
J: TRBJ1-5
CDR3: CASSTGRSNQPQHF
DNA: TGCGCCAGCAGCACTGGACGGTCGAATCAGCCCCAGCATTTT

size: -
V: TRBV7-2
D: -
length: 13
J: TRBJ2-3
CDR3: CASRSRATDTQYF
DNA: TGTGCCAGCAGAAGCAGAGCCACAGATACGCAGTATTTT

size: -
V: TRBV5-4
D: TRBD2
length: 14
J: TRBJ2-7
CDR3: CASSWLAGVGEQYF
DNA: TGTGCCAGCAGCTGGCTAGCGGGAGTGGGCGAGCAGTACTTC

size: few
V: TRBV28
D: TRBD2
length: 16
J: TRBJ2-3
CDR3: CASSLWLAGITDTQYF
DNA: TGTGCCAGCAGCCTATGGCTAGCGGGCATCACAGATACGCAGTATTTT

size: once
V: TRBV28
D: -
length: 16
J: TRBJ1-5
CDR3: CASIPGGGGSNQPQHF
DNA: TGTGCCAGCATTCCAGGTGGCGGGGGGAGCAATCAGCCCCAGCATTTT

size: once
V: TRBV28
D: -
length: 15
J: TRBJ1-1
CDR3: CASSPVGTLNTEAFF
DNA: TGTGCCAGCAGTCCGGTCGGGACCTTGAACACTGAAGCTTTCTTT

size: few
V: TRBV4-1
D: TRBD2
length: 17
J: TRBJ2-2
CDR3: CASSQDSGRASTGELFF
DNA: TGCGCCAGCAGCCAAGATAGCGGGAGGGCCTCCACCGGGGAGCTGTTTTTT

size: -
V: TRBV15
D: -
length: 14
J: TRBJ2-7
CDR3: CATSRDGGSYEQYF
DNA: TGTGCCACCAGCAGAGACGGCGGATCCTACGAGCAGTACTTC

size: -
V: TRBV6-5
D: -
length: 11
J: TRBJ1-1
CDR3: CASRHNTEAFF
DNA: TGTGCCAGCAGACATAACACTGAAGCTTTCTTT

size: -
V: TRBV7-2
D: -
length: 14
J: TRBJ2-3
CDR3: CASSLGGSADTQYF
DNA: TGTGCCAGCAGCTTAGGGGGGAGCGCAGATACGCAGTATTTT

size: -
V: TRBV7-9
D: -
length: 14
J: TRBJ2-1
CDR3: CASSQAQENNEQFF
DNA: TGTGCCAGCAGCCAAGCGCAGGAAAACAATGAGCAGTTCTTC

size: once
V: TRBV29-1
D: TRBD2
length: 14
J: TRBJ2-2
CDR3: CSAASGSVTGELFF
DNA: TGCAGTGCGGCTAGCGGGAGTGTAACCGGGGAGCTGTTTTTT

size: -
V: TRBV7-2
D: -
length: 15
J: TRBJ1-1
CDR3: CASSLSVSGNAEAFF
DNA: TGTGCCAGCAGCTTAAGTGTATCGGGGAACGCTGAAGCTTTCTTT

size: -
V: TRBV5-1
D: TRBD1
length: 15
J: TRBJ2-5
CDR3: CASSSERDSQETQYF
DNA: TGCGCCAGCAGCAGTGAAAGGGACAGCCAAGAGACCCAGTACTTC

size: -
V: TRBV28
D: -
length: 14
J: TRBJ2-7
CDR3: CASSLSGLSYEQYF
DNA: TGTGCCAGCAGTTTGTCAGGCCTTTCCTACGAGCAGTACTTC

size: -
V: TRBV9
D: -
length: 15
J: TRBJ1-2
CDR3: CASSLAPALRSGYTF
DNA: TGTGCCAGCAGCCTCGCCCCGGCGTTGCGAAGCGGCTACACCTTC

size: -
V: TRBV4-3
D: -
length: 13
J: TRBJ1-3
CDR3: CASSTEAGNTIYF
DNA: TGCGCCAGCTCAACAGAGGCTGGAAACACCATATATTTT

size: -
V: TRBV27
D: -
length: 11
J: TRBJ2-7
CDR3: CASSVAGEQYF
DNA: TGTGCCAGCAGTGTTGCCGGGGAGCAGTACTTC

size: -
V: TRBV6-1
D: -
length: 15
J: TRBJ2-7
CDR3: CASNPPGSSSYEQYF
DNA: TGTGCCAGCAATCCTCCGGGATCCAGCTCCTACGAGCAGTACTTC

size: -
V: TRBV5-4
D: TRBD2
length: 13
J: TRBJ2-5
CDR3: CASSFGGIETQYF
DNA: TGTGCCAGCAGCTTCGGGGGGATCGAGACCCAGTACTTC

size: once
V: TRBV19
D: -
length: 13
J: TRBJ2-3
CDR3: CATQRTATDTQYF
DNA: TGTGCCACCCAACGTACAGCCACAGATACGCAGTATTTT